The clone carrying this T cell receptor (beta chain) was counted ten times or more. Antigen unknown. The sample is drawn from a study of blood T cells in healthy people across ages. General observations from the study: The study lacked donor CMV status, which possibly confounded expanded clonotype changes. Higher naive T cell percentage went strongly together with higher TCR beta diversity.

Sample donors were healthy Caucasian individuals that came from Russia, aged roughly 6 to 95. A J-beta primer mix and a sample-barcoded 5' primer were used in a second PCR of about 6 to 12 cycles. Template switching added a 12-random-nucleotide identifier to every cDNA molecule. MiXCR was run by TCRdb on the 5' RACE reads, yielding one entry per CDR3 protein. The sample consists of about 1.4 million distinct CDR3 sequences, approximately 59% of them appearing once. Germline CDR1 MDHEN, CDR2 SYDVKM. The V gene end was trimmed by 10 bases and the J gene end by 2 bases; junction bases not matched to a gene: 5. The CDR3 loop spans 14 amino acids.

Sequencing was performed on blood. The chain is built from TRBV28 and TRBJ2-6, with 7 bases aligning to TRBD1. The source of this sequence is a man aged 18 to 30 in good health. The CDR3 region has the DNA TGTGCCATCGAAACAGGGGCTGGGGCCAACGTCCTGACTTTC. This gives the protein CAIETGAGANVLTF. The variable domain in full, with the rest retrieved from reference TRBV28 and TRBJ2-6, is DVKVTQSSRYLVKRTGEKVFLECVQDMDHENMFWYRQDPGLGLRLIYFSYDVKMKEKGDIPEGYSVSREKKERFSLILESASTNQTSMYLCAIETGAGANVLTFGAGSRLTVL.